Here is one T cell receptor (beta chain) with its context. Antigen specificity is unknown. No DNA is given; TCRdb re-called the 5' RACE reads and lists each CDR3 protein once. The sample table sets out 300,000 to 450,000 distinct CDR3 sequences. The sample belongs to a study of T cells expressing NK-cell markers. In the study overall: The authors sequenced eight donors, of whom seven were HCMV-seropositive and one was seronegative.

Study-level points and caveats: Whether expanded NKG2C+ T cell clones recognized HCMV stayed uncertain. In several donors, these clonotypes also led the CD3+CD56-NKG2C+ fraction.

Sequencing used blood T cells: a sorted CD56 or NKG2C T cell subset, CD4+ or CD8+ T cells, or bulk PBMC T cells (not recorded which). The clonotype was recovered from a man aged 18-70 years in good health.

The CDR3 region is CASRPRQGANYGYTF. The chain combines TRBV5-5 with TRBJ1-2; TCRdb calls TRBD1, which cannot be checked without DNA. CDR1 is SGHKS and CDR2 is YYEKEE in the germline V gene (reference sequence). The CDR3 has 15 amino acids.